This TCR beta chain comes out of a study of shared clonotypes between healthy human individuals. About the research overall: The donors, a couple of women and three men, were aged 18 to 49. Each donor's CD8 memory used one plate, CD8 naive two, each CD4 subset three.

J gave up 6 bases and V 5 bases, and 7 bases lay outside the gene matches. Germline V gene lookup returns CDR1 SNHLY and CDR2 FYNNEI. This CDR3 region has 13 residues. The data were produced by immunoSEQ multiplex PCR, yet TCRdb's version contains in-frame clones alone and is incomplete. The sample has roughly 500,000 clones; around 96% are singletons. Turning to this clone: Its specificity is not known.

The CD4+ fraction was divided into a CD45RA+ naive subset and a CD45RA-negative memory subset. Study-wide findings and caveats: Richness estimates generally favored naive over memory subsets.

The V gene is TRBV2, the J gene TRBJ2-7; 7 bases align to TRBD1. The TCR sequence derives from a woman aged 25-40 years in good health. Material: naive CD4+ T cells sorted from blood. Subset denoted: CD45RA+ positively selected. The DNA for the CDR3 is TGTGCCAGCAGTAGGAAACCAGGGGGCGAGCAGTACTTC. Translating gives CASSRKPGGEQYF. The variable domain in full, completed from reference TRBV2 and TRBJ2-7, reads EPEVTQTPSHQVTQMGQEVILRCVPISNHLYFYWYRQILGQKVEFLVSFYNNEISEKSEIFDDQFSVERPDGSNFTLKIRSTKLEDSAMYFCASSRKPGGEQYFGPGTRLTVT.